This record looks at one T cell receptor beta chain sequence and its context. What it binds is unknown. This record belongs to a study of T cells in Graves' hyperthyroidism and ophthalmopathy. Study results and limitations: Ophthalmopathy, which appeared later, was predicted by the model a median about 6 months before onset. Blood also contained most expanded thyroid clonotypes above 0.001.

Amplified TCR beta CDR3 regions derived from RNA transcripts. HTBI primers were the set used in a first-round RT-PCR of the TCR CDR3. Each CDR3 protein is one row after TCRdb ran MiXCR on the multiplex PCR reads. Of 500,000 to 550,000 distinct CDR3 sequences detected, 20% appear once; the ten largest clones hold 45% to 50%. Trimming took 7 bases from V and 7 from J, leaving 20 bases between them. The germline gives CDR1 MNHEY, CDR2 SMNVEV (reference sequence). CDR3 length equals 16 residues. Material for sequencing was blood. This sequence joins TRBV27 and TRBJ1-6; possibly TRBD1 for D (5 bases). The sequence was obtained from a man aged 40-55 years with Graves' ophthalmopathy. The CDR3 DNA follows: TGTGCCAGCAAAGACTGGGTCAGGGTGAGCAATTCACCCCTCCACTTT. It specifies CASKDWVRVSNSPLHF.